This T cell receptor beta chain was captured by sequencing in a study of T and B cells in COVID-19 patients. Whole-study context: Peripheral blood came from COVID-19 patients with active infection or after recovery. Most recovered patients had mild to moderate COVID-19 treated as outpatients.

Germline CDR1 is SGHVS and CDR2 is FNYEAQ. CDR3 length: 15 residues. The V and J ends lost 1 base and 6 bases respectively, with 13 bases between them. Each TRB amplification used about 220-500 ng of genomic DNA from blood. Multiplex PCR with BIOMED2 TRB-A/B primer pools amplified TRB rearrangements. TCRdb passed the multiplex PCR reads through MiXCR, listing each CDR3 protein once. The repertoire holds 5,000 to 6,000 distinct CDR3 sequences, with roughly 26% as singletons. This clonotype has only a few counts. The antigen is not known. Study results and limitations: At recovery TRB diversity and richness exceeded healthy donors, after highly clonal active COVID-19 repertoires.

V and J are TRBV7-6 and TRBJ1-5; a possible D gene is TRBD1 (5 bases). Sequencing used blood. The receptor comes from a human donor with active COVID-19. CDR3 bases: TGTGCCAGCAGCTTAGGGGGGGAGGGAGGTCAGCCCCAGCATTTT. It yields the protein CASSLGGEGGQPQHF.